This TCR beta chain comes out of a study of lymphopenia after photon versus proton radiotherapy. Findings and limits, study-wide: Better survival with proton therapy was suggested as possible, not demonstrated. Larger post-nadir TCR diversity loss correlated inversely with survival in deceased patients.

TCRdb's copy holds only in-frame clones and misses some; the assay was immunoSEQ multiplex PCR. The sample includes approximately 150,000 clones, around 85% of them seen just once. Concerning this clone: What it binds is not known.

The source was peripheral blood, collected from a patient treated with photon-based radiotherapy. This TCR came from a man in his fifties with gastric cancer.

The CDR3, as DNA: TGTGCCAGCTCACCTAACCAGGGTAATCAGCCCCAGCATTTT. Its protein is CASSPNQGNQPQHF. The V call is TRBV18, the J call TRBJ1-5; a possible D gene is TRBD1 (5 bases). The CDR3 runs to 14 residues. The germline V gene encodes CDR1 KGHSH and CDR2 LQKENI. V was clipped by 3 bases and J by 4 bases, with 10 bases between them.